Listed below are T cell receptor beta chains from one sample, sequenced in a study of CD8 T cells in Susac syndrome. TCRdb re-derived calls from the immunoSEQ multiplex PCR reads in MiXCR, one entry per CDR3 protein. The profile shows 55,000 to 85,000 distinct CDR3 sequences, 96% of them singletons. Sequenced input: CD4+ T cells from PBMCs. The receptors here all came from a human donor with multiple sclerosis. Each CDR3 is given with its conserved first and last residue. A D gene is named only where the DNA matches it firmly. Size is stated for part of the rows, as once, few or many counts, or as a class when the clone is expanded.

cdr3_nt	cdr3_aa	clone_size	v_call	d_call	j_call
TGTGCCAGCAGTCCTAGAACAGATACGCAGTATTTT	CASSPRTDTQYF	NA	TRBV7-2	NA	TRBJ2-3
TGTGCCACCTATAACCTTCACCGGGGTTTGGAGACCCAGTACTTC	CATYNLHRGLETQYF	NA	TRBV28	NA	TRBJ2-5
TGTGCCTGCCACCGAAGAGCGGCGCATCTCAATGAGCAGTTCTTC	CACHRRAAHLNEQFF	NA	TRBV30	NA	TRBJ2-1
TGTGCCAGTAGTATCGGACAGGATCGTGGCTACGAGCAGTACTTC	CASSIGQDRGYEQYF	NA	TRBV19	TRBD1	TRBJ2-7
TGTGCCAGCAGTGAGGGACAGGGGATGAGGGAAAAACTGTTTTTT	CASSEGQGMREKLFF	NA	TRBV2	TRBD1	TRBJ1-4
TGTGCCAGCAGTACCATGGACAGGGGACTGACAGATACGCAGTATTTT	CASSTMDRGLTDTQYF	NA	TRBV6-1	TRBD1	TRBJ2-3
TGTGCCAGCAGTTACTCGTGGGGGCGCAGAACCGGGGAGCTGTTTTTT	CASSYSWGRRTGELFF	NA	TRBV6-5	NA	TRBJ2-2
TGTGCCAGCAGCCAAGACTTCCCAAGGGGGGAACGGCCCCAGCATTTT	CASSQDFPRGERPQHF	NA	TRBV3-1	NA	TRBJ1-5
TGTGCCTGGAGTGCATCCAGGGGTTACGAGCAGTACTTC	CAWSASRGYEQYF	NA	TRBV30	NA	TRBJ2-7
TGTGCCAGCAGGCAAGCCGGGAGTTCACCCCTCCACTTT	CASRQAGSSPLHF	NA	TRBV12-3/TRBV12-4	NA	TRBJ1-6
TGTGCCACCGACGAGGCGGGCGAGCAGTACTTC	CATDEAGEQYF	NA	TRBV10-3	NA	TRBJ2-7
TGTGCCTGGGCCAGCGGGGGGGCCAAAAACATTCAGTACTTC	CAWASGGAKNIQYF	NA	TRBV30	TRBD2	TRBJ2-4
TGTGCCAGCAGCGCAACTAGGGCAGGAGATACGCAGTATTTT	CASSATRAGDTQYF	NA	TRBV11-1	NA	TRBJ2-3
TGTGCCAGCACCAGAATGGTGGGGCTAGCGGGCTACAATGAGCAGTTCTTC	CASTRMVGLAGYNEQFF	NA	TRBV6-1	TRBD2	TRBJ2-1
TGTGCCACCAGTGATTACGCCGGGACAGGGGTCACCGGGGAGCTGTTTTTT	CATSDYAGTGVTGELFF	NA	TRBV24-1	TRBD1	TRBJ2-2
TGTGCCAGCAAGGAAGGGGATAGCAATCAGCCCCAGCATTTT	CASKEGDSNQPQHF	NA	TRBV6-6	NA	TRBJ1-5
TGTGCCAGCAGCCAAGGGCTAGCCCTCTCCTACGAGCAGTACTTC	CASSQGLALSYEQYF	NA	TRBV3-1	NA	TRBJ2-7
TGTGCCAGCAGCCCGGGGAGACTAGCGGGGTCCTCCTACAAGCAGTACTTC	CASSPGRLAGSSYKQYF	NA	TRBV11-3	TRBD2	TRBJ2-7
TGTGCCAGCAGCTTGGCGGCTAGCAACAATGAGCAGTTCTTC	CASSLAASNNEQFF	NA	TRBV7-2	NA	TRBJ2-1
TGTGCCAGCAGCCTAGCGGGACCCAGCTCCGAGACCCAGTACTTC	CASSLAGPSSETQYF	NA	TRBV7-9	TRBD2	TRBJ2-5
TGTGCCAGCAGCTTCTTCGGGGGCAGGGATGAAAAACTGTTTTTT	CASSFFGGRDEKLFF	once	TRBV7-2	NA	TRBJ1-4
TGTGCCAGCAGACCGGGACGGTTTGGCTATGGCTACACCTTC	CASRPGRFGYGYTF	NA	TRBV7-8	NA	TRBJ1-2
TGTGCCAGCAGTAGGAGGTCTAGCGATTTCACAGATACGCAGTATTTT	CASSRRSSDFTDTQYF	NA	TRBV2	NA	TRBJ2-3
TGCAGTGTTACGACTAGCGGGGGGGCCTACGAGCAGTACTTC	CSVTTSGGAYEQYF	NA	TRBV20-1	TRBD2	TRBJ2-7
TGTGCCATCTTTGAGCCGGGGGGGCCCTACAATGAGCAGTTCTTC	CAIFEPGGPYNEQFF	NA	TRBV28	TRBD2	TRBJ2-1
TGTGCCAGCAAGGTGGGGGATTTCTTCACAGATACGCAGTATTTT	CASKVGDFFTDTQYF	NA	TRBV9	NA	TRBJ2-3
TGTGCCAGCAGCTTAGATGCCGGGGAGCTGTTTTTT	CASSLDAGELFF	NA	TRBV7-9	NA	TRBJ2-2
TGTGCCAGCAGCTTGGGCGGTCCCTCCCAAGTCGGGGAGCTGTTTTTT	CASSLGGPSQVGELFF	NA	TRBV5-4	NA	TRBJ2-2
TGTGCCTGGAGGGACAGGGGTGGTTACACTGAAGCTTTCTTT	CAWRDRGGYTEAFF	NA	TRBV30	TRBD1	TRBJ1-1
TGCGCCAGCAGCTCCCCCGGCGGGGAGACCCAGTACTTC	CASSSPGGETQYF	once	TRBV5-1	NA	TRBJ2-5
TGCAGCAAAAAAGAGGGGAATACGCAGTATTTT	CSKKEGNTQYF	NA	TRBV29-1	NA	TRBJ2-3
TGCGCCAGCAGCTTGGCACAGCAGTCGAACACTGAAGCTTTCTTT	CASSLAQQSNTEAFF	few	TRBV5-1	NA	TRBJ1-1
TGTGCCTGGAGTACCTTGACGGAAGGCACTGAAGCTTTCTTT	CAWSTLTEGTEAFF	NA	TRBV30	NA	TRBJ1-1
TGTGCCAGCAGCCAAGCTCCTACCGTTCGAGAGCAGTACTTC	CASSQAPTVREQYF	NA	TRBV3-1	NA	TRBJ2-7
TGTGCCAGCTCTCTAACCGGGACGGCTCACAATGAGCAGTTCTTC	CASSLTGTAHNEQFF	few	TRBV6-1	NA	TRBJ2-1
TGTGCCAGCAGCTGGACAGGGGGCGCCACAGATACGCAGTATTTT	CASSWTGGATDTQYF	NA	TRBV11-2	TRBD1	TRBJ2-3
TGTGCCAGCAGCCCCCTTCTAGCCCCTAGCACAGATACGCAGTATTTT	CASSPLLAPSTDTQYF	NA	TRBV7-8	NA	TRBJ2-3
TGTGCCAGCAGCCAAGATCGGGGCAGGCCGAACGAGCAGTACTTC	CASSQDRGRPNEQYF	NA	TRBV4-2	NA	TRBJ2-7
TGTGCCAGCAGTTTAGTGTCACAGGCGAGCAATCAGCCCCAGCATTTT	CASSLVSQASNQPQHF	NA	TRBV28	NA	TRBJ1-5
TGTGCCAGCAGCCAAATGAGCGATGAGCAGTTCTTC	CASSQMSDEQFF	NA	TRBV3-1	NA	TRBJ2-1
TGCAGTGCAAACCAACAGGGGGTCGGAGAAAAACTGTTTTTT	CSANQQGVGEKLFF	NA	TRBV20-1	TRBD1	TRBJ1-4